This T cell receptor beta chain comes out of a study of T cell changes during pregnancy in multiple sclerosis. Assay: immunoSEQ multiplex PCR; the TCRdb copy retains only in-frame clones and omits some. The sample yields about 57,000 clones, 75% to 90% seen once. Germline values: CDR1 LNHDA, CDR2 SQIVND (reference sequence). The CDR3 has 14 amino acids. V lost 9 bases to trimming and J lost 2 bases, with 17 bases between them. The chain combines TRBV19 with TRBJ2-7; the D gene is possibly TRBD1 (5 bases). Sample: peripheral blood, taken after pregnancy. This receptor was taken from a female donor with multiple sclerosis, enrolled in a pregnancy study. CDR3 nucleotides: TGTGCCAGCTCGGCATCCAGGGTCGCCTACGAGCAGTACTTC. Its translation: CASSASRVAYEQYF.